The rows below give T cell receptor beta chains drawn from one sample of a study of blood T cell repertoires in COVID-19. Sequencing was performed with immunoSEQ multiplex PCR; in TCRdb, only in-frame clones are kept and a portion is missing. The sample carries roughly 70,000 clones, about 70% recorded once. Sequenced material: peripheral blood. These receptors came from a man aged 55-75 years with acute or convalescent COVID-19. Both conserved end residues are part of each CDR3. Fields, in order: V gene, CDR3 protein.

V: TRBV27
CDR3: CASSLVGDYYSYNEQFF

V: TRBV19
CDR3: CASSIDGTRNQPQHF

V: TRBV5-6
CDR3: CASSYNFQTGYSGNTIYF

V: TRBV5-6
CDR3: CASSLQQGTQPQHF

V: TRBV5-4
CDR3: CASSSPTSGGPDTQYF

V: TRBV2
CDR3: CASSGTRGFRETQYF

V: TRBV6-5
CDR3: CASSLLTSGSYEQYF

V: TRBV6-6
CDR3: CASKGDGNQPQHF

V: TRBV5-1
CDR3: CASKLGVDTEAFF

V: TRBV2
CDR3: CASSDVGRGYNEQFF

V: TRBV24-1
CDR3: CATSDYGGADGELFF

V: TRBV4-1
CDR3: CASRSGAVGETQYF

V: TRBV11-2
CDR3: CASSLRQGANYEQYF

V: TRBV7-9
CDR3: CASSPTRGGRETQYF

V: TRBV18
CDR3: CASSPGTGAGANVLTF

V: TRBV19
CDR3: CASSLQGVGVNTEAFF

V: TRBV7-3
CDR3: CASSTRDRTVTDTQYF

V: TRBV11-2
CDR3: CASSFPSSGANVLTF

V: TRBV24-1
CDR3: CATSEATGGGQPQHF

V: TRBV2
CDR3: CASSDLWATGELFF

V: TRBV7-9
CDR3: CASRYQGNEQFF

V: TRBV6-6
CDR3: CASSYSGGQNYGYTF

V: TRBV5-6
CDR3: CASSQDRDTDTQYF

V: TRBV30
CDR3: CAWSVLENMNTEAFF

V: TRBV7-3
CDR3: CASSLTWLAGGKAKNIQYF

V: TRBV3-1/TRBV3-2
CDR3: CATVNGNTIYF